Following are 29 T cell receptor beta chains from one sample sequenced in a study of Ad26.COV2.S vaccination and SARS-CoV-2 variants. Sequenced by immunoSEQ multiplex PCR; TCRdb stores in-frame clones only, minus some. The table shows about 430,000 clones, with roughly 90% occurring only once. As for treatment: around 19 received Ad26.COV2.S at low or high dose, single or two shots; about five received placebo; per-sample allocation not given. Vaccine and placebo recipients were sampled on day 63 after the first injection. The source was peripheral blood, collected in a trial of Ad26.COV2.S vaccine versus placebo. All receptors come from a person between 18 and 65 years old who received the Ad26.COV2.S COVID-19 vaccine or a placebo.

This chain connects TRBV6-5 to TRBJ1-5; D unclear. The J call is doubtful: the DNA matches TRBJ2-3 better. Germline CDR1 is MNHEY and CDR2 is SVGAGI. The CDR3 has 13 residues. CDR3 amino acids: CASATFVNQPQYF. Here the CDR3 DNA reads TGTGCCAGCGCAACTTTTGTGAATCAGCCCCAGTATTTT.

A remark on this clone: Different DNA sequences within this sample yield the same CDR3. The rearrangement links TRBV7-2 to TRBJ1-3; perhaps TRBD1 as D (6 bases). The CDR3 has 15 amino acids. Trimming removed 4 bases from V and 4 bases from J, with 14 bases in between. Germline V lookup: CDR1 SGHTA, CDR2 FQGNSA. CDR3 in DNA: TGTGCCAGCAGCTCTGGGACATTATCCGGAAACACCATATATTTT. Protein sequence: CASSSGTLSGNTIYF.

The rearrangement uses TRBV4-3 and TRBJ2-1, with D possibly matching TRBD2 (5 bases). The CDR3 runs 15 residues. Germline CDR1 LGHNA, CDR2 YSLEER. Trimming took off 3 bases at V and 4 bases at J, with 13 bases between the two ends. The CDR3 sequence: CASSQEAATYNEQFF. CDR3 coding DNA: TGCGCCAGCAGCCAGGAGGCGGCTACATACAATGAGCAGTTCTTC.

The rearrangement uses TRBV7-9 and TRBJ1-1; possibly TRBD1 for D (5 bases). V lost 4 bases to trimming and J lost 0 bases, with 12 bases between them. Germline assignment: CDR1 SEHNR and CDR2 FQNEAQ (reference sequence). This CDR3 region has 15 residues. The CDR3 is CASSWGGNMNTEAFF. The CDR3 DNA follows: TGTGCCAGCAGCTGGGGGGGAAACATGAACACTGAAGCTTTCTTT.

The chain recombines TRBV4-3 with TRBJ1-2, with D uncertain. The length of the CDR3 is 13 residues. Germline CDR1 reads LGHNA; CDR2 reads YSLEER. Between the trimmed V and J ends, which lost 1 base and 7 bases, there was a span of 10 bases. The CDR3 nucleotides read TGCGCCAGCAGCCAAGGGCCAGGAGGTGGCTACACCTTC. It encodes CASSQGPGGGYTF.

This clone was picked up one time. The J gene is TRBJ2-7, the V gene TRBV29-1; 8 nucleotides match TRBD2. CDR1 is SQVTM, CDR2 ANQGSEA, per germline. This CDR3 is built from 13 residues. Trimming at V came to 4 bases and at J to 3 bases, leaving 5 bases not matched to a gene. The DNA of the CDR3 is TGCAGCGTTGCAGGGACTAGTGGCTACGAGCAGTACTTC. Encoded protein: CSVAGTSGYEQYF.

The chain recombines TRBV5-4 with TRBJ2-7; 10 nucleotides align to TRBD1. The CDR3 is made up of 17 amino acids. V trimming: 4 bases; J trimming: 7 bases; junction bases outside the gene matches: 17. CDR1 and CDR2 (germline): SGHNT, YYREEE (reference sequence). The chain's CDR3 is CASSGTGVSEGGLEQYF. The CDR3 bases are TGTGCCAGCAGCGGGACAGGGGTATCGGAGGGAGGGCTAGAGCAGTACTTC.

This sequence joins TRBV7-7 and TRBJ2-6, with D tentatively TRBD2 (6 bases). In germline, CDR1 is SSHAT, CDR2 FNYEAQ (reference sequence). Trimming removed 5 bases from V and 2 bases from J, with 19 bases in between. The CDR3 has 18 residues. CDR3 residues: CASSPYEWEAAGANVLTF. The CDR3 DNA sequence: TGTGCCAGCAGCCCCTACGAGTGGGAGGCGGCTGGGGCCAACGTCCTGACTTTC. Combining the CDR3 with reference TRBV7-7 and TRBJ2-6 gives the whole variable domain GAGVSQSPRYKVTKRGQDVTLRCDPISSHATLYWYQQALGQGPEFLTYFNYEAQPDKSGLPSDRFSAERPEGSISTLTIQRTEQRDSAMYRCASSPYEWEAAGANVLTFGAGSRLTVL.

The chain employs TRBV6-5 and TRBJ2-2, with D hard to call. Germline loops: CDR1 MNHEY, CDR2 SVGAGI. V lost 2 bases, J lost 6 bases, and 4 bases lay in between. CDR3 length: 12 residues. The chain's CDR3 is CASSYEAGELFF. CDR3 coding DNA: TGTGCCAGCAGTTACGAGGCCGGGGAGCTGTTTTTT.

This chain links TRBV5-1 with TRBJ2-7; D unclear. The CDR3 has 13 amino acids. Germline V gene sequence: CDR1 SGHRS, CDR2 YFSETQ. Trimming stripped 0 bases from V and 5 bases from J, with 9 bases between. CDR3 sequence reads: CASSLAGVNEQYF. In DNA form, the CDR3 reads TGCGCCAGCAGCTTGGCCGGAGTTAACGAGCAGTACTTC.

This chain links TRBV30 with TRBJ1-4; the match to TRBD1 covers 9 bases. The trim removed 4 bases at V and 0 bases at J, leaving 15 bases unmatched. Germline-derived CDR1 and CDR2 are GTSNPN and SVGIG (reference sequence). The CDR3 spans 19 residues. The DNA of the CDR3 is TGTGCCTGGAATAGGATTTCCGGGACAGGGCTATCAACTAATGAAAAACTGTTTTTT. It yields the protein CAWNRISGTGLSTNEKLFF.

V is TRBV10-2 and J is TRBJ1-2; D remains unclear. The CDR3 is made up of 11 amino acids. Germline loops: CDR1 WSHSY, CDR2 SAAADI. V shed 7 bases and J shed 5 bases, with 8 bases lying between them. The CDR3 loop is CASTSAYGYTF. CDR3 in DNA: TGCGCCAGCACCTCAGCTTATGGCTACACCTTC.

The chain couples TRBV6-5 to TRBJ2-5; possibly TRBD1 for D (5 bases). The germline V and J ends were trimmed by 6 bases and 2 bases, with 10 bases remaining between them. CDR1 MNHEY and CDR2 SVGAGI come from the germline V gene. This CDR3 is built from 13 residues. This CDR3 is CASRAGLQETQYF. CDR3 bases: TGTGCCAGCAGGGCAGGGTTACAAGAGACCCAGTACTTC.

The chain is built from TRBV6-4 and TRBJ2-1; D is unresolved. Germline CDR1 and CDR2: MRHNA and SNTAGT. The CDR3 length is 15 residues. The ends were cut back, 6 bases at V and 0 bases at J, with 12 bases in the middle. The CDR3 reads CASSPGPSSYNEQFF. For the CDR3, the DNA is TGTGCCAGCAGCCCCGGCCCCTCCTCCTACAATGAGCAGTTCTTC.

The chain links TRBV11-2 to TRBJ2-7; weak D call: TRBD1 (5 bases). The CDR3 loop spans 13 amino acids. Trimming removed 4 bases from V and 1 base from J, with 8 bases in between. Per the germline V gene, CDR1 is SGHAT and CDR2 is FQNNGV. In DNA, the CDR3 is TGTGCCAGCAGCTCGCAGGGATCCTACGAGCAGTACTTC. This codes for CASSSQGSYEQYF.

The chain employs TRBV7-8 and TRBJ1-5; D gene uncertain. The CDR3 covers 15 residues. V gave up 1 base and J gave up 0 bases, with 7 bases separating them. Germline V gives CDR1 SGHVS, CDR2 FQNEAQ. The CDR3 reads CASSLGISSNQPQHF. Written as DNA, the CDR3 is TGTGCCAGCAGCTTAGGGATCTCTAGCAATCAGCCCCAGCATTTT.

The chain links TRBV3-1 (or the pseudogene TRBV3-2) to TRBJ2-7, with 11 bases identical to TRBD1. The CDR3 sequence is 16 residues long. Losses at the gene ends were 0 bases for V and 3 bases for J; bases not matched to a gene: 4. Germline CDR1 and CDR2: LGHDT and YNNKEL (reference sequence). The CDR3 DNA follows: TGTGCCAGCAGCCAAGAAGGACAGGGGGCGATCTACGAGCAGTACTTC. Protein: CASSQEGQGAIYEQYF.

V gene TRBV2 combines with J gene TRBJ1-5; TRBD1 is a possible D gene (5 bases). The CDR3 contains 15 residues. Per the germline V gene, CDR1 is SNHLY and CDR2 is FYNNEI. V lost 4 bases and J 1 base, leaving 11 bases between the germline ends. CDR3 sequence: CASSAEDTSNQPQHF. The DNA of the CDR3 is TGTGCCAGCAGTGCCGAGGACACCAGCAATCAGCCCCAGCATTTT. The whole variable domain, filled in from reference TRBV2 and TRBJ1-5, reads EPEVTQTPSHQVTQMGQEVILRCVPISNHLYFYWYRQILGQKVEFLVSFYNNEISEKSEIFDDQFSVERPDGSNFTLKIRSTKLEDSAMYFCASSAEDTSNQPQHFGDGTRLSIL.

This clone was seen a single time. The chain recombines TRBV6-2 or TRBV6-3 with TRBJ2-7; D uncertain. The V gene lost 5 bases and the J gene lost 2 bases, with 16 bases spanning the gap. The length of the CDR3 is 15 residues. Germline V lookup: CDR1 MNHEY, CDR2 SVGEGT. The CDR3 sequence is CASSPSILRPYEQYF. DNA of the CDR3: TGTGCCAGCAGTCCATCGATCCTTAGGCCCTACGAGCAGTACTTC.

This CDR3 reads CATSRDGFSAEAFF. For the CDR3, the DNA is TGTGCCACCAGCAGAGATGGGTTCAGTGCTGAAGCTTTCTTT. This rearrangement joins TRBV15 to TRBJ1-1; D gene ambiguous. Trimming removed 0 bases from V and 6 bases from J, with 11 bases in between. CDR3 length equals 14 residues. Per germline, CDR1 LNHNV and CDR2 YYDKDF (reference sequence).

This chain joins TRBV4-3 and TRBJ2-7; no clear D. V dropped 0 bases and J dropped 3 bases, with 18 bases sitting between them. The CDR3 extends over 17 amino acids. Germline V gene data show CDR1 as LGHNA and CDR2 as YSLEER. The CDR3 bases are TGCGCCAGCAGCCAAGACCTCCTTCGGCATCTGGGCTACGAGCAGTACTTC. Translating gives CASSQDLLRHLGYEQYF.

The chain recombines TRBV5-6 with TRBJ1-5; D might be TRBD1 (5 bases). V was pared by 2 bases and J by 0 bases, with 12 bases between. This CDR3 is built from 16 residues. The germline V gene encodes CDR1 SGHDT and CDR2 YYEEEE. CDR3 in DNA: TGTGCCAGCAGCTTAGGGACGCCCTATAGCAATCAGCCCCAGCATTTT. Encoded protein: CASSLGTPYSNQPQHF.

The chain uses TRBV2 and TRBJ2-1; 15 bases align to TRBD2. The trim removed 4 bases at V and 1 base at J, leaving 8 bases unmatched. Germline loops: CDR1 SNHLY, CDR2 FYNNEI. The length of the CDR3 is 19 residues. CDR3 in amino acids: CASSAPGLAGGGSYNEQFF. CDR3 DNA sequence: TGTGCCAGCAGTGCCCCGGGACTAGCGGGAGGCGGGTCCTACAATGAGCAGTTCTTC.

The rearrangement uses TRBV9 and TRBJ2-3, with TRBD2 as a possible D gene (6 bases). Between the trimmed V and J ends, which lost 2 bases and 4 bases, there was a span of 11 bases. CDR1 SGDLS and CDR2 YYNGEE come from the germline V gene. CDR3 size: 14 residues. CDR3 protein: CASSVHREADTQYF. The DNA of the CDR3 is TGTGCCAGCAGCGTTCATAGGGAGGCAGATACGCAGTATTTT.

The chain is built from TRBV5-4 and TRBJ2-5; 8 nucleotides line up with TRBD1. V lost 4 bases to trimming and J lost 0 bases; unmatched junction nucleotides: 8. The germline V gene has CDR1 SGHNT and CDR2 YYREEE (reference sequence). The CDR3 is made up of 16 amino acids. Here the CDR3 DNA reads TGTGCCAGCAGCCACGGACAGGGATCTCACCAAGAGACCCAGTACTTC. Its protein product is CASSHGQGSHQETQYF.

The CDR3 sequence is CASSSSWVAEKLFF. In DNA, the CDR3 is TGTGCCAGCAGCTCCTCATGGGTAGCTGAAAAACTGTTTTTT. J is TRBJ1-4 and V is TRBV7-9; D gene uncertain. Germline V CDR1 and CDR2: SEHNR, FQNEAQ (reference sequence). V was shortened by 4 bases and J by 7 bases, with 13 bases between the two germline ends. The CDR3 is made up of 14 amino acids.

The chain joins TRBV18 to TRBJ2-4; D gene ambiguous. V dropped 2 bases and J dropped 0 bases, with 5 bases sitting between them. CDR1 and CDR2 from the germline V gene are KGHSH and LQKENI. The CDR3 has 14 amino acids. As DNA, the CDR3 is TGTGCCAGCTCACCAGAGCTAGCCAAAAACATTCAGTACTTC. It codes for CASSPELAKNIQYF.

J is TRBJ2-2 and V is TRBV6-5; D gene uncertain. Trimming took 6 bases from V and 6 from J, leaving 14 bases between them. The CDR3 is made up of 14 amino acids. The germline V gene encodes CDR1 MNHEY and CDR2 SVGAGI. Here the CDR3 DNA reads TGTGCCAGCAGGACACCGGCCCCTCCCGGGGAGCTGTTTTTT. It specifies CASRTPAPPGELFF.

The chain links TRBV20-1 to TRBJ2-5; D is unclear. The CDR3 is 11 amino acids. CDR1 is DFQATT and CDR2 is SNEGSKA in the germline V gene (reference sequence). Trimming removed 2 bases from V and 5 bases from J, with 6 bases in between. The CDR3 loop is CSARRQETQYF. In nucleotides, the CDR3 is TGCAGTGCTAGACGGCAGGAGACCCAGTACTTC.